What follows is one T cell receptor (beta chain) and its context. Its antigen is still unknown. These data originate in a study of beta chain features in type 1 diabetes. Whole-study context: Comparable age, gender and cell yields were observed in patients relative to healthy donors. Across every sample, some 110 million sorted cells were examined in total.

V was clipped by 3 bases and J by 13 bases; unmatched bases: 9. Germline assignment: CDR1 SGHTA and CDR2 FQGNSA. This CDR3 spans 14 amino acids. Study-wide results and limits: Researchers reported that naive, central memory and Treg TCRB repertoires appeared more similar in patients than in healthy donors. Fewer junction insertions and more nucleotide deletions appeared in type 1 diabetes patients.

Every bit of the isolated RNA underwent reverse transcription, so sequencing read expressed TCRB transcripts. The data were produced by immunoSEQ multiplex PCR, yet TCRdb's version contains in-frame clones alone and is incomplete. The sample lists approximately 250,000 clones; 12% to 15% were seen once. The sample consisted of naive CD4+ T cells from blood. The clonotype comes from a woman aged 40 to 55 in good health. This chain joins TRBV7-2 and TRBJ1-6; 7 bases map to TRBD1. The CDR3 DNA reads TGTGCCAGCAGCTTGGGGACAGCCCGAGGGCCCCTCCACTTT. It specifies CASSLGTARGPLHF.